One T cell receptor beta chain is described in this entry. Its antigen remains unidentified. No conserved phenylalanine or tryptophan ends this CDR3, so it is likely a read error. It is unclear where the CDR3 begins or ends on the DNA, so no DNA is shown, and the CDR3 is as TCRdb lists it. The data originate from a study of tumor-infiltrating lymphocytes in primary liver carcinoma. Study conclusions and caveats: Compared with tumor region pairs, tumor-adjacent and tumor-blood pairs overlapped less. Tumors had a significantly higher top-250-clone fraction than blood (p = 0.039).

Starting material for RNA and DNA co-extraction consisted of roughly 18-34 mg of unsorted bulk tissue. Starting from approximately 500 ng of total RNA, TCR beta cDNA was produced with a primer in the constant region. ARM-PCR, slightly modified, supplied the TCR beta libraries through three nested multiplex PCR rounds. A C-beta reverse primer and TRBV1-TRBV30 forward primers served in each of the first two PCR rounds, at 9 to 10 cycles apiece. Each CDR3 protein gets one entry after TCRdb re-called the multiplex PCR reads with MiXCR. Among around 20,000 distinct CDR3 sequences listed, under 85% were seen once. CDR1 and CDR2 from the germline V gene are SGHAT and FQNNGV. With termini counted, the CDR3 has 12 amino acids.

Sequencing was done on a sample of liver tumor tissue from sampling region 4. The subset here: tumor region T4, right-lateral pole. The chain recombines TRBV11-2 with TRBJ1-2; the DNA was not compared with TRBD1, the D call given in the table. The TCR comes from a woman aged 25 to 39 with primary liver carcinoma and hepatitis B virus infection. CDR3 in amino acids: CAGTQGGWRLHL.